These 20 T cell receptor beta chains were all obtained from the same sample, sequenced in a study of somatic mutations in cytotoxic T cells in rheumatoid arthritis. The table came from immunoSEQ multiplex PCR; TCRdb's copy has only in-frame clones and leaves some out. The table shows about 20,000 clones, with around 79% occurring only once. Sequencing input: CD8+ T cells sorted from blood. The receptor source for this set is an adult with rheumatoid arthritis.

V and J are TRBV11-3 and TRBJ1-2; D is possibly TRBD1 (5 bases). The V end was cut by 3 bases, the J end by 8 bases, with 19 bases between. The germline CDR1 and CDR2 sequences are SGHNT and YENEEA. This CDR3 contains 15 residues. The CDR3 here is CASSLWRQPARGYTF. The CDR3 DNA sequence: TGTGCCAGCAGCTTGTGGAGACAGCCCGCGCGGGGCTACACCTTC.

The gene calls are TRBV6-1 and TRBJ2-1; a possible D gene is TRBD2 (6 bases). Per germline, CDR1 MNHNS and CDR2 SASEGT. The CDR3 covers 16 residues. V was clipped by 2 bases and J by 0 bases, with 11 bases between them. The CDR3 coding sequence is TGTGCCAGCAGTGAACTAGCGCTAAGCTCCTACAATGAGCAGTTCTTC. Encoded protein: CASSELALSSYNEQFF.

This clone occurred a few times. This rearrangement joins TRBV4-1 to TRBJ1-1; D gene unclear. The germline CDR1 and CDR2 sequences are MGHRA and YSYEKL. CDR3 length: 10 residues. Trimming took 6 bases from V and 5 from J, leaving 4 bases between them. The DNA for the CDR3 is TGCGCCAGCAGGGGGACTGAAGCTTTCTTT. Its translation is CASRGTEAFF.

V usage is TRBV7-3 and J usage is TRBJ2-1, with 12 bases lining up with TRBD2. V lost 2 bases and J lost 8; bases outside the gene matches: 7. The CDR3 consists of 16 residues. CDR1 and CDR2 (germline): SGHTA, FQGTGA. CDR3 loop: CASSLALAGGQDEQFF. The CDR3 region has the DNA TGTGCCAGCAGCTTAGCTCTAGCGGGGGGGCAGGATGAGCAGTTCTTC.

The chain links TRBV30 to TRBJ2-3; D perhaps matches TRBD1 (7 bases). The CDR3 is 15 residues long. Trimming removed 0 bases at V and 4 bases at J, with 14 bases between. The germline gives CDR1 GTSNPN, CDR2 SVGIG (reference sequence). The CDR3 protein is CAWSVQGTSSDTQYF. CDR3 DNA: TGTGCCTGGAGTGTACAGGGGACTTCGTCAGATACGCAGTATTTT.

The chain carries TRBV30 and TRBJ2-7, with D perhaps TRBD1 (5 bases). V was trimmed by 3 bases and J by 3 bases, leaving 24 bases between them. Germline CDR1 reads GTSNPN; CDR2 reads SVGIG (reference sequence). CDR3 length: 17 amino acids. The CDR3 region has the DNA TGTGCCTGGAGCCGATCGACAGAGGAACTATTCTACTACGAGCAGTACTTC. Protein sequence: CAWSRSTEELFYYEQYF.

The chain carries TRBV2 and TRBJ2-1; no firm D call. The CDR3 sequence is 11 residues long. The V gene's germline CDR1 is SNHLY and CDR2 FYNNEI. Deletions cut 5 bases from V and 10 bases from J, with 9 bases between. The CDR3 is CASSLDGEQFF. Written as DNA, the CDR3 is TGTGCCAGCAGTTTGGACGGAGAGCAGTTCTTC.

The rearrangement joins TRBV25-1 to TRBJ1-1; D possibly corresponds to TRBD1 (5 bases). V was trimmed by 7 bases and J by 3 bases, leaving 9 bases between them. Germline CDR1 and CDR2: MGHDK and SYGVNS. The CDR3 is 12 amino acids. CDR3 DNA: TGTGCCAGCACAGGGTCGGACACTGAAGCTTTCTTT. It specifies CASTGSDTEAFF.

The chain combines TRBV5-6 with TRBJ1-3, with D maybe TRBD1 (5 bases). The CDR3 has 16 residues. Germline CDR1 and CDR2: SGHDT and YYEEEE. With 0 bases removed from V and 2 bases from J, the gap between germline ends came to 12 bases. The CDR3 spells CASSLGARAAGNTIYF. The CDR3, as DNA: TGTGCCAGCAGCTTGGGGGCCAGGGCAGCTGGAAACACCATATATTTT.

The chain couples TRBV6-1 to TRBJ2-7, with unresolved D. Trimming cost V 6 bases and J 2 bases, with 17 bases left between them. The CDR3 totals 15 residues. The germline V gene encodes CDR1 MNHNS and CDR2 SASEGT. The CDR3 sequence: CASSTPRGPTYEQYF. The DNA for the CDR3 is TGTGCCAGCAGCACCCCACGCGGACCTACCTACGAGCAGTACTTC.

J is TRBJ2-1 and V is TRBV28, with 13 bases fitting TRBD2. There are 17 residues in the CDR3. In germline, CDR1 is MDHEN, CDR2 SYDVKM. J was trimmed by 10 bases and V by 2 bases; bases with no gene match: 11. The CDR3 nucleotides read TGTGCCAGCAGTTTACCTCTAGGACTAGCGGGAGTTTGGGAGCAGTTCTTC. It yields the protein CASSLPLGLAGVWEQFF.

V is TRBV7-2 and J is TRBJ2-1; 10 nucleotides line up with TRBD2. There are 17 residues in the CDR3. V dropped 0 bases and J dropped 7; count of bases not matched to a gene: 9. In germline, CDR1 is SGHTA, CDR2 FQGNSA. In DNA form, the CDR3 reads TGTGCCAGCAGCTTAGCGTGGACAGCGGGGGGGAGGAATGAGCAGTTCTTC. It translates to CASSLAWTAGGRNEQFF.

This chain uses TRBV4-1 with TRBJ1-5; D uncertain. Trimming shortened V by 0 bases and J by 0 bases, and 6 bases separated the two germline ends. Germline CDR1 is MGHRA and CDR2 is YSYEKL. The CDR3 length is 15 residues. CDR3 in DNA: TGCGCCAGCAGCCAAGAGGTCAATAGCAATCAGCCCCAGCATTTT. It is translated as CASSQEVNSNQPQHF.

This rearrangement joins TRBV15 to TRBJ2-5; D ambiguous. The CDR3 is 12 amino acids. V was trimmed by 1 base and J by 7 bases, leaving 7 bases between them. Per germline, CDR1 LNHNV and CDR2 YYDKDF (reference sequence). This CDR3 reads CATSRVDGTQYF. The CDR3 DNA reads as TGTGCCACCAGCAGAGTGGACGGGACCCAGTACTTC. Full variable domain (outside the CDR3, taken from reference TRBV15 and TRBJ2-5): DAMVIQNPRYQVTQFGKPVTLSCSQTLNHNVMYWYQQKSSQAPKLLFHYYDKDFNNEADTPDNFQSRRPNTSFCFLDIRSPGLGDTAMYLCATSRVDGTQYFGPGTRLLVL.

The rearrangement links TRBV27 to TRBJ2-1; no definite D call. The CDR3 is 14 residues long. V lost 0 bases and J lost 0, with 3 bases in between. Germline values: CDR1 MNHEY, CDR2 SMNVEV (reference sequence). The DNA of the CDR3 is TGTGCCAGCAGTTTATCCCTCTCCTACAATGAGCAGTTCTTC. This sequence encodes CASSLSLSYNEQFF.

The genes are TRBV6-5 and TRBJ2-1, with D hard to call. The CDR3 length is 13 residues. V shed 11 bases and J shed 2 bases, with 13 bases lying between them. From germline, CDR1 is MNHEY and CDR2 SVGAGI. In nucleotides, the CDR3 is TGTGCCGTCGGCGCAGGAGCCTACAATGAGCAGTTCTTC. This translates into CAVGAGAYNEQFF.

As for this clone: The final CDR3 position lacks the conserved phenylalanine or tryptophan, pointing to a likely read error. The DNA is omitted, as the CDR3 cannot be located on it reliably, and the CDR3 follows TCRdb's listing. The chain carries TRBV7-9 and TRBJ1-2; the table gives TRBD1 as D, unverified against the DNA. Germline V lookup: CDR1 SEHNR, CDR2 FQNEAQ (reference sequence). The CDR3 length equals 13 residues, ends included. The CDR3: CASSLAGQGDLLI.

The rearrangement joins TRBV7-9 to TRBJ2-3; D gene ambiguous. The CDR3 spans 12 residues. V was shortened by 1 base and J by 3 bases, with 2 bases between the two germline ends. Germline CDR1 is SEHNR and CDR2 is FQNEAQ (reference sequence). CDR3 nucleotide sequence: TGTGCCAGCAGCTTAGGGACAGATACGCAGTATTTT. The encoded protein is CASSLGTDTQYF.

Only a few counts were recorded for this clone. V is TRBV6-1 and J is TRBJ2-3, with D perhaps matching TRBD2 (5 bases). V gave up 1 base and J gave up 4 bases, with 12 bases separating them. Germline V gene sequence: CDR1 MNHNS, CDR2 SASEGT. The CDR3 has 15 amino acids. CDR3 amino acids: CASSEGEGSADTQYF. In DNA, the CDR3 is TGTGCCAGCAGTGAAGGAGAGGGATCAGCAGATACGCAGTATTTT.

The chain is built from TRBV7-2 and TRBJ2-7, with 8 bases identical to TRBD1. Germline V gene data show CDR1 as SGHTA and CDR2 as FQGNSA. The CDR3 totals 15 residues. Germline trimming cut 2 bases from V and 1 base from J; bases unmatched to any gene: 4. CDR3 loop: CASSLSTGASYEQYF. The CDR3 DNA is TGTGCCAGCAGCTTATCGACAGGGGCATCCTACGAGCAGTACTTC.